The 2 T cell receptor beta chains reported below all come from one sample, sequenced in a study of OX40 agonist ivuxolimab in advanced cancers. Assay: immunoSEQ multiplex PCR; the TCRdb copy retains only in-frame clones and omits some. The table has about 60,000 clones, approximately 86% seen once. Here the sequenced sample was CD4+ or CD8+ T cells sorted from blood, taken in a trial of the OX40 agonist ivuxolimab. All receptors derive from an adult with an advanced solid tumor such as melanoma, head and neck, liver or kidney cancer.

This clone was seen a handful of times. The V call is TRBV9, the J call TRBJ2-1, with TRBD2 as a possible D gene (6 bases). Germline-derived CDR1 and CDR2 are SGDLS and YYNGEE. V was pared by 0 bases and J by 0 bases, with 13 bases between. The CDR3 has 17 residues. This CDR3 is CASSVAGSGSSYNEQFF. In nucleotides, the CDR3 is TGTGCCAGCAGCGTAGCGGGTAGCGGTAGCTCCTACAATGAGCAGTTCTTC.

V and J are TRBV29-1 and TRBJ2-1, with D perhaps matching TRBD2 (5 bases). This CDR3 has 12 amino acids. V lost 6 bases and J lost 6, with 12 bases in between. Germline assignment: CDR1 SQVTM and CDR2 ANQGSEA. Here the CDR3 DNA reads TGCAGCGTATTGACGGGAATCAATGAGCAGTTCTTC. It yields the protein CSVLTGINEQFF.